This T cell receptor (beta chain) was recorded in a study of blood T cells in healthy people across ages. Germline CDR1 reads DFQATT; CDR2 reads SNEGSKA (reference sequence). The CDR3 is 15 amino acids. Germline trimming cut 6 bases from V and 0 bases from J; bases unmatched to any gene: 8. A second PCR, run for about 7 to 11 cycles, used a sample-barcoded 5' primer plus a J-beta primer mix. Every cDNA molecule bore a tag from a template-switch adaptor containing 12 random nucleotides. One entry per CDR3 protein, called by TCRdb with MiXCR from the 5' RACE reads. The data hold about 1.6 million distinct CDR3 sequences, with around 35% observed a single time.

This receptor was obtained from a woman aged 25 to 39 in good health. V usage is TRBV20-1 and J usage is TRBJ1-2; 9 bases fit TRBD1. The specimen sequenced was blood. The CDR3 reads CSASRDRGTNYGYTF. As DNA, the CDR3 is TGCAGTGCCTCCCGTGACAGGGGGACTAACTATGGCTACACCTTC.